This T cell receptor (beta chain) was recorded in a study of regulatory T cells in long-lasting Graves disease. CDR3 length: 14 residues. Germline-derived CDR1 and CDR2 are MDHEN and SYDVKM. V gave up 7 bases and J gave up 3 bases, with 13 bases separating them. A word on this clonotype: Antigen: not known.

The sample's time point: persistent/refractory GD, antithyroid drugs over 5 years with positive TRAb. Construction of the TCR library relied on RNA isolated from PBMCs. The source of the patients was an endocrinology department in Xi'an, China. Study-wide results and caveats: Only a small sample size was used, which may have cut accuracy.

Arm-PCR of CDR3 regions with iRepertoire HTBI primers generated TCR beta libraries. TCRdb analysed the multiplex PCR reads with MiXCR anew, one entry per CDR3 protein. The data contain under 350,000 distinct CDR3 sequences, 22% of them seen just once; the ten biggest clones take up approximately 53%. This receptor was taken from a female donor with Graves disease. The gene calls are TRBV28 and TRBJ2-4; D perhaps matches TRBD2 (6 bases). The specimen comprised peripheral blood mononuclear cells (PBMCs), sampled when the disease was refractory, from a patient treated with antithyroid drugs. The CDR3, as DNA: TGTGCCAGCAAGGGAGAGGAGGGCAAAAACATTCAGTACTTC. Translated, it gives CASKGEEGKNIQYF.